Below, 27 T cell receptor beta chains from the same sample are listed, as sequenced in a study of T cell responses to AZD1222 COVID-19 vaccine (dated by TCRdb to about 2021). Explained via the paper, the time point label denotes: baseline before first vaccination. The method behind the library was the immunoSEQ multiplex PCR assay. Held by TCRdb, this immuneACCESS table contains in-frame sequences only and omits some clones. Under half of the omission traces to an unresolved V gene where checked; the cause of the rest is unknown. In all, the sample holds 70,000 to 85,000 clones, and roughly 80% of those were seen once. Around 3% of the sample rests with the top ten. Sequences were derived from peripheral blood, sampled on day 0 of AZD1222 vaccination. The source of these receptors is an adult in good health.

This clone was observed a single time. The V and J genes are TRBV6-5 and TRBJ1-6, with D hard to call. There are 14 residues in the CDR3. Trimming stripped 2 bases from V and 6 bases from J, with 8 bases between. The germline CDR1 and CDR2 sequences are MNHEY and SVGAGI. In DNA form, the CDR3 reads TGTGCCAGCAGTTACGTGCAGATTAATTCACCCCTCCACTTT. It is translated as CASSYVQINSPLHF.

Only a few counts were recorded for this clone. The J gene is TRBJ1-1, the V gene TRBV7-8; D uncertain. The V gene lost 4 bases and the J gene lost 11 bases, with 20 bases spanning the gap. The length of the CDR3 is 14 residues. The germline V gene has CDR1 SGHVS and CDR2 FQNEAQ. As DNA, the CDR3 is TGTGCCAGCAGCTCCCCGCCTATGGCTCTTTGGGCTTTCTTT. Protein product: CASSSPPMALWAFF.

The chain couples TRBV30 to TRBJ1-1; D possibly corresponds to TRBD1 (6 bases). The length of the CDR3 is 14 residues. CDR1 is GTSNPN and CDR2 is SVGIG in the germline V gene (reference sequence). The V end lost 4 bases, the J end lost 4 bases, and 16 bases lay between the germline ends. The CDR3 region is CAWNFGGRGTEAFF. The CDR3 region has the DNA TGTGCCTGGAATTTTGGGGGCCGGGGCACTGAAGCTTTCTTT. The whole variable domain, remainder taken from reference TRBV30 and TRBJ1-1, is SQTIHQWPATLVQPVGSPLSLECTVEGTSNPNLYWYRQAAGRGLQLLFYSVGIGQISSEVPQNLSASRPQDRQFILSSKKLLLSDSGFYLCAWNFGGRGTEAFFGQGTRLTVV.

V gene TRBV19 combines with J gene TRBJ1-5, with no clear D. Trimming left V 1 base short and J 7 bases short, with 17 bases between. Germline lookup yields CDR1 LNHDA and CDR2 SQIVND (reference sequence). This CDR3 is 16 amino acids long. The CDR3 region is CASSIALVGYYQPQHF. CDR3 nucleotides: TGTGCCAGTAGTATAGCTCTCGTGGGGTATTACCAGCCCCAGCATTTT.

The chain recombines TRBV2 with TRBJ1-5, with TRBD1 matching over 10 bases. The CDR3 has 13 residues. Germline V gives CDR1 SNHLY, CDR2 FYNNEI. Germline trimming cut 7 bases from V and 6 bases from J; bases unmatched to any gene: 3. As DNA, the CDR3 is TGTGCCAGCAAAGGGGACAGGGGTCAGCCCCAGCATTTT. It codes for CASKGDRGQPQHF.

The rearrangement links TRBV2 to TRBJ2-1; D gene unclear. CDR3 length: 12 amino acids. Between the trimmed V and J ends, which lost 7 bases and 5 bases, there was a span of 9 bases. Germline V CDR1 and CDR2: SNHLY, FYNNEI. CDR3 sequence: CASNLENNEQFF. As DNA, the CDR3 is TGTGCCAGCAATCTTGAAAACAATGAGCAGTTCTTC.

The chain employs TRBV5-1 and TRBJ2-1; 7 nucleotides align to TRBD1. V trimming: 0 bases; J trimming: 4 bases; junction bases outside the gene matches: 4. The CDR3 is 15 amino acids. Germline CDR1 SGHRS, CDR2 YFSETQ. The CDR3 coding sequence is TGCGCCAGCAGCTTGGAGGGACAGCTTTACAATGAGCAGTTCTTC. It is translated as CASSLEGQLYNEQFF.

The genes are TRBV7-2 and TRBJ2-5; 8 bases line up with TRBD2. From germline, CDR1 is SGHTA and CDR2 FQGNSA. V trimming: 5 bases; J trimming: 6 bases; junction bases outside the gene matches: 20. The CDR3 runs 18 residues. In nucleotides, the CDR3 is TGTGCCAGCAGCCCTACCGCGGGGGGCTTAACTCCAGGGAAGACCCAGTACTTC. Its translation: CASSPTAGGLTPGKTQYF.

The chain links TRBV19 to TRBJ1-3, with 7 bases fitting TRBD1. The V segment lost 4 bases and the J segment 0 bases; nucleotides outside the gene matches: 3. The CDR3 has 15 residues. CDR1 and CDR2 (germline): LNHDA, SQIVND (reference sequence). The DNA for the CDR3 is TGTGCCAGTAGTACCCGGGACAGCTCTGGAAACACCATATATTTT. This codes for CASSTRDSSGNTIYF.

The rearrangement uses TRBV7-2 and TRBJ2-7, with unresolved D. This CDR3 is built from 10 residues. With 8 bases removed from V and 2 bases from J, the gap between germline ends came to 4 bases. CDR1 SGHTA and CDR2 FQGNSA come from the germline V gene. This CDR3 is CASGTYEQYF. CDR3 DNA: TGTGCCAGCGGAACCTACGAGCAGTACTTC.

The chain couples TRBV19 to TRBJ2-7; perhaps D is TRBD1 or TRBD2 (5 bases each). V lost 4 bases, J lost 3 bases, and 16 bases lay in between. The CDR3 is 15 amino acids. Germline V gene data show CDR1 as LNHDA and CDR2 as SQIVND (reference sequence). This CDR3 is CASSTNYGTDYEQYF. CDR3 sequence (DNA): TGTGCCAGTAGTACAAACTACGGGACGGACTACGAGCAGTACTTC.

This clone was detected only once. The rearrangement uses TRBV9 and TRBJ2-2; D gene unclear. The germline V gene encodes CDR1 SGDLS and CDR2 YYNGEE. The CDR3 totals 16 residues. Between the trimmed V and J ends, which lost 0 bases and 2 bases, there was a span of 11 bases. CDR3 nucleotide sequence: TGTGCCAGCAGCGTAGAGGTTTGGCCAAACACCGGGGAGCTGTTTTTT. It is translated as CASSVEVWPNTGELFF.

This clone has just a few counts. The CDR3 DNA follows: TGTGCCAGCAGCCTCTGGCAGAGCTCCTACAATGAGCAGTTCTTC. It codes for CASSLWQSSYNEQFF. This chain joins TRBV3-1 (or the pseudogene TRBV3-2) and TRBJ2-1; the D is unclear. The CDR3 is made up of 15 amino acids. Trimming stripped 4 bases from V and 0 bases from J, with 10 bases between. Germline-derived CDR1 and CDR2 are LGHDT and YNNKEL (reference sequence).

CDR3 in DNA: TGTGCCAGCAGTCCTCGGACAGAGGGTAATTCACCCCTCCACTTT. Translation: CASSPRTEGNSPLHF. The chain recombines TRBV27 with TRBJ1-6; D is possibly TRBD1 (6 bases). V was shortened by 5 bases and J by 6 bases, with 14 bases between the two germline ends. Germline values: CDR1 MNHEY, CDR2 SMNVEV (reference sequence). The CDR3 is 15 residues long.

V and J are TRBV19 and TRBJ1-1; D perhaps matches TRBD1 (6 bases). V was clipped by 3 bases and J by 4 bases, with 18 bases between them. The CDR3 covers 16 residues. Germline V gene lookup returns CDR1 LNHDA and CDR2 SQIVND (reference sequence). In DNA form, the CDR3 reads TGTGCCAGTAGTATCTGGCGCGGAGAGGGGGGCACTGAAGCTTTCTTT. Translation: CASSIWRGEGGTEAFF.

DNA of the CDR3: TGTGCCAGCAGCCCCTCTCGAGCGGGGGAGACCGGGGAGCTGTTTTTT. This translates into CASSPSRAGETGELFF. This chain connects TRBV7-2 to TRBJ2-2; 8 bases agree with TRBD2. The ends lost 5 bases at V and 5 bases at J; junction bases unmatched: 10. The V gene's germline CDR1 is SGHTA and CDR2 FQGNSA. This CDR3 is 16 amino acids long.

This rearrangement joins TRBV7-9 to TRBJ2-1; D is undetermined. V lost 4 bases to trimming and J lost 4 bases, with 5 bases between them. The germline V gene has CDR1 SEHNR and CDR2 FQNEAQ (reference sequence). The CDR3 extends over 12 amino acids. The DNA for the CDR3 is TGTGCCAGCAGCTCTACATACAATGAGCAGTTCTTC. Translating gives CASSSTYNEQFF.

The chain recombines TRBV7-8 with TRBJ2-7; TRBD2 matches 9 bases. Germline CDR1 is SGHVS and CDR2 is FQNEAQ. V dropped 2 bases and J dropped 2; count of bases not matched to a gene: 4. The CDR3 sequence is 15 residues long. CDR3 amino acids: CASSLLAGAAYEQYF. As DNA, the CDR3 is TGTGCCAGCAGCTTATTAGCGGGGGCCGCCTACGAGCAGTACTTC.

J is TRBJ1-2 and V is TRBV12-3 or TRBV12-4, with D unresolved. V lost 6 bases and J 4 bases, leaving 12 bases between the germline ends. The CDR3 is 13 residues long. CDR3 residues: CASRPSDGYGYTF. In DNA form, the CDR3 reads TGTGCCAGCAGACCTTCAGACGGCTATGGCTACACCTTC.

CDR3 nucleotides: TGTGCCAGTTCCTTCCGGGACAAGAAAATATACGAGCAGTACTTC. Translating gives CASSFRDKKIYEQYF. This chain uses TRBV7-9 with TRBJ2-7; a weak D match, TRBD1 (6 bases). Trimming removed 9 bases at V and 4 bases at J, with 22 bases between. Germline V gene data show CDR1 as SEHNR and CDR2 as FQNEAQ (reference sequence). The CDR3 totals 15 residues.

This clone was observed once. This chain links TRBV18 with TRBJ1-5, with 9 bases fitting TRBD1. V lost 8 bases and J lost 6; bases outside the gene matches: 5. Germline CDR1 reads KGHSH; CDR2 reads LQKENI. The CDR3 sequence is 13 residues long. The CDR3 loop is CASTDRGSQPQHF. CDR3 sequence (DNA): TGTGCCAGCACGGACAGGGGAAGTCAGCCCCAGCATTTT.

This clone was detected only once. The gene calls are TRBV3-1 (or the pseudogene TRBV3-2) and TRBJ2-2; perhaps D is TRBD1 or TRBD2 (5 bases each). The germline gives CDR1 LGHDT, CDR2 YNNKEL (reference sequence). The CDR3 runs to 17 residues. The V end lost 1 base, the J end lost 0 bases, and 12 bases lay between the germline ends. The DNA for the CDR3 is TGTGCCAGCAGCCAAGTAGGGTGGGACCCGAACACCGGGGAGCTGTTTTTT. It encodes CASSQVGWDPNTGELFF.

The gene calls are TRBV7-8 and TRBJ1-1; 8 bases map to TRBD1. Germline assignment: CDR1 SGHVS and CDR2 FQNEAQ. V shed 5 bases and J 5 bases; nucleotides not matched to a gene: 16. The CDR3 is 17 residues long. CDR3 sequence reads: CASSGQDRGEPRTEAFF. CDR3 nucleotides: TGTGCCAGCAGCGGTCAAGACAGGGGTGAGCCTAGAACTGAAGCTTTCTTT. Full variable domain (remainder filled in from reference TRBV7-8 and TRBJ1-1): GAGVSQSPRYKVAKRGQDVALRCDPISGHVSLFWYQQALGQGPEFLTYFQNEAQLDKSGLPSDRFFAERPEGSVSTLKIQRTQQEDSAVYLCASSGQDRGEPRTEAFFGQGTRLTVV.

The chain carries TRBV5-5 and TRBJ1-6; 7 bases are shared with TRBD1. The V gene end was trimmed by 2 bases and the J gene end by 8 bases; junction bases not matched to a gene: 4. The CDR3 loop spans 14 amino acids. Germline CDR1 SGHKS, CDR2 YYEKEE (reference sequence). CDR3 in DNA: TGTGCCAGCAGCTTCCGGGACAGCCATTCACCCCTCCACTTT. This encodes CASSFRDSHSPLHF.

The chain recombines TRBV6-1 with TRBJ1-1; no clear D gene. Per the germline V gene, CDR1 is MNHNS and CDR2 is SASEGT. The CDR3 length is 15 residues. The V gene lost 4 bases and the J gene lost 3 bases, with 15 bases spanning the gap. This chain's CDR3 is CASSAAALRDTEAFF. DNA of the CDR3: TGTGCCAGCAGTGCAGCGGCCCTTCGGGACACTGAAGCTTTCTTT.

The chain couples TRBV3-1 (or the pseudogene TRBV3-2) to TRBJ1-2; 9 bases map to TRBD1. This CDR3 spans 17 amino acids. The V segment lost 4 bases and the J segment 4 bases; nucleotides outside the gene matches: 13. The germline V gene has CDR1 LGHDT and CDR2 YNNKEL (reference sequence). CDR3 nucleotides: TGTGCCAGCAGCCGATACCGGGACAGGGTCAACTTCTATGGCTACACCTTC. It codes for CASSRYRDRVNFYGYTF.

CDR3 in DNA: TGCAGTGCTAGAGTTAACACTGAAGCTTTCTTT. This sequence encodes CSARVNTEAFF. The chain is built from TRBV20-1 and TRBJ1-1, with D hard to call. V was trimmed by 1 base and J by 2 bases, leaving 2 bases between them. In germline, CDR1 is DFQATT, CDR2 SNEGSKA (reference sequence). There are 11 residues in the CDR3.